These 27 T cell receptor beta chains were sequenced from one sample in a study of T cells after yellow fever vaccination. MiXCR was run by TCRdb on the 5' RACE reads, yielding one entry per CDR3 protein. Here the sample spans 450,000 to 550,000 distinct CDR3 sequences, roughly 22% being singletons. This specimen consisted of PBMCs, obtained less than 25 days after the first yellow fever vaccination. The receptors derive from a man between 18 and 35 years old who received the YFV17D yellow fever vaccine.

The sample holds one count of this clonotype. The chain is built from TRBV5-1 and TRBJ2-5; possibly TRBD1 for D (5 bases). The CDR3 has 16 amino acids. Trimming removed 2 bases from V and 4 bases from J, with 18 bases in between. Germline V gives CDR1 SGHRS, CDR2 YFSETQ. The CDR3 here is CASSFLGAGRLETQYF. The DNA for the CDR3 is TGCGCCAGCAGCTTCTTAGGGGCCGGACGTTTAGAGACCCAGTACTTC.

In its sample, this clonotype was seen a few times. The genes are TRBV24-1 and TRBJ2-3; no reliable D call. Germline assignment: CDR1 KGHDR and CDR2 SFDVKD. There are 13 residues in the CDR3. V lost 0 bases, J lost 4 bases, and 4 bases lay in between. CDR3 sequence: CATSDLVPDTQYF. CDR3 in DNA: TGTGCCACCAGTGATTTGGTCCCAGATACGCAGTATTTT.

This clonotype was observed a handful of times. The rearrangement joins TRBV5-1 to TRBJ2-2, with D possibly TRBD2 on 5 matching bases. V gave up 1 base and J gave up 6 bases, with 13 bases separating them. The CDR3 extends over 15 amino acids. Germline assignment: CDR1 SGHRS and CDR2 YFSETQ. This CDR3 is CASSLPPTRAGELFF. CDR3 nucleotides: TGCGCCAGCAGCTTGCCCCCAACTAGGGCCGGGGAGCTGTTTTTT.

This chain joins TRBV6-1 and TRBJ2-7; D is undetermined. Germline V CDR1 and CDR2: MNHNS, SASEGT. Trimming took 5 bases from V and 0 from J, leaving 20 bases between them. The CDR3 contains 17 residues. DNA of the CDR3: TGTGCCAGCAGTCGGAACCTACACCGACCCGGCTCCTACGAGCAGTACTTC. This sequence encodes CASSRNLHRPGSYEQYF.

Concerning this clonotype: A much larger clone differs from this one at a single base, so this may be a read error. The chain has TRBV10-3 and TRBJ2-1; 10 nucleotides match TRBD2. CDR1 and CDR2 (germline): ENHRY, SYGVKD. J gave up 10 bases and V 4 bases, and 10 bases lay outside the gene matches. The CDR3 loop spans 15 amino acids. The CDR3 protein is CAISAGTSEITEQFF. CDR3 nucleotides: TGTGCCATCAGTGCGGGGACTAGCGAGATCACGGAGCAGTTCTTC.

The genes are TRBV3-1 and TRBJ1-1; 7 nucleotides match TRBD1. The CDR3 spans 15 residues. The V gene's germline CDR1 is LGHDT and CDR2 YNNKEL (reference sequence). V shed 6 bases and J 5 bases; nucleotides not matched to a gene: 12. The CDR3 reads CASRTTLQGLTEAFF. Written as DNA, the CDR3 is TGTGCCAGCAGAACGACCTTACAGGGGTTGACTGAAGCTTTCTTT.

This sequence joins TRBV7-9 and TRBJ2-3; 9 bases map to TRBD1. Germline values: CDR1 SEHNR, CDR2 FQNEAQ (reference sequence). Trimming took 7 bases from V and 4 from J; bases not matched to a gene: 3. This CDR3 has 13 residues. CDR3 sequence: CASTGTGSDTQYF. The CDR3 bases are TGTGCCAGCACCGGGACAGGGTCAGATACGCAGTATTTT.

This clonotype was counted only a few times. In nucleotides, the CDR3 is TGCAGCGTCGGACCGGGAGGGGGGCACGTCACTGAAGCTTTCTTT. Translating gives CSVGPGGGHVTEAFF. The V gene is TRBV29-1, the J gene TRBJ1-1, with D tentatively TRBD1 (6 bases). Germline values: CDR1 SQVTM, CDR2 ANQGSEA. With 6 bases removed from V and 4 bases from J, the gap between germline ends came to 21 bases. The CDR3 sequence is 15 residues long.

Ten or more counts support this clonotype. This chain connects TRBV7-2 to TRBJ1-3; tentative D call: TRBD1 (6 bases). From germline, CDR1 is SGHTA and CDR2 FQGNSA. The V end was cut by 1 base, the J end by 0 bases, with 10 bases between. This CDR3 region has 16 residues. For the CDR3, the DNA is TGTGCCAGCAGCTTAGGGGGGCCCGCCTCTGGAAACACCATATATTTT. It codes for CASSLGGPASGNTIYF.

This clonotype was detected only a few times. The chain combines TRBV12-3 or TRBV12-4 with TRBJ2-7; D is possibly TRBD1 (6 bases). The CDR3 has 15 residues. V lost 9 bases to trimming and J lost 2 bases, with 20 bases between them. The CDR3 nucleotides read TGTGCCAGGCCACCGACCGGACAGCCCGCCTACGAGCAGTACTTC. This sequence encodes CARPPTGQPAYEQYF.

This clonotype was observed a handful of times. V gene TRBV6-1 combines with J gene TRBJ2-5, with 9 bases identical to TRBD1. This CDR3 region has 13 residues. J lost 4 bases, V lost 6 bases, and 3 bases had no gene match. Per germline, CDR1 MNHNS and CDR2 SASEGT. CDR3 in DNA: TGTGCCAGCAGCCGACAGGGGGTAGAGACCCAGTACTTC. Translation gives CASSRQGVETQYF.

This chain links TRBV24-1 with TRBJ2-5; no reliable D call. Trimming took off 3 bases at V and 5 bases at J, with 6 bases between the two ends. The CDR3 runs 12 residues. In germline, CDR1 is KGHDR, CDR2 SFDVKD. CDR3 region: CATSDNTETQYF. The CDR3 region has the DNA TGTGCCACCAGTGATAATACGGAGACCCAGTACTTC.

This clonotype was seen at least ten times. The rearrangement joins TRBV9 to TRBJ1-2, with 9 bases matching TRBD1. CDR1 is SGDLS, CDR2 YYNGEE, per germline. V lost 1 base and J lost 6; bases outside the gene matches: 7. This CDR3 is 15 amino acids long. The CDR3 region is CASSVTQGARDGYTF. Here the CDR3 DNA reads TGTGCCAGCAGCGTAACACAGGGGGCGCGGGATGGCTACACCTTC.

This clonotype has only a few counts. The chain combines TRBV6-2 or TRBV6-3 with TRBJ1-5; unclear D gene. Trimming left V 0 bases short and J 4 bases short, with 10 bases between. Germline V CDR1 and CDR2: MNHEY, SVGEGT. The CDR3 loop spans 15 amino acids. The CDR3, as DNA: TGTGCCAGCAGTTACTCACCGGGAGTTAATCAGCCCCAGCATTTT. It yields the protein CASSYSPGVNQPQHF.

The chain joins TRBV7-2 to TRBJ2-1; D might be TRBD1 or TRBD2, each matching 5 bases. There are 14 residues in the CDR3. The germline V and J ends were trimmed by 6 bases and 3 bases, with 12 bases remaining between them. CDR1 and CDR2 from the germline V gene are SGHTA and FQGNSA. The CDR3 reads CASRQPGGYNEQFF. DNA of the CDR3: TGTGCCAGCAGACAACCTGGGGGCTACAATGAGCAGTTCTTC.

The V gene is TRBV12-3 or TRBV12-4, the J gene TRBJ2-7; D is perhaps TRBD1 or TRBD2 (7 bases each). Trimming cost V 6 bases and J 3 bases, with 18 bases left between them. The CDR3 contains 15 residues. The CDR3 is CASRKAGQTNYEQYF. For the CDR3, the DNA is TGTGCCAGCAGAAAAGCGGGACAGACAAACTACGAGCAGTACTTC.

The V call is TRBV20-1, the J call TRBJ2-5, with D perhaps given as TRBD1 or TRBD2 (6 bases each). The CDR3 totals 15 residues. Germline CDR1 is DFQATT and CDR2 is SNEGSKA (reference sequence). The V and J ends lost 3 bases and 3 bases respectively, with 17 bases between them. The CDR3 sequence: CSARGVAGGEETQYF. For the CDR3, the DNA is TGCAGTGCTAGGGGCGTAGCCGGGGGCGAAGAGACCCAGTACTTC.

About this clonotype itself: This may arise from a read error, as a much more abundant clone is one base away. Because the CDR3 is missing its conserved closing phenylalanine or tryptophan, this is likely a read error. The chain joins TRBV7-2 to TRBJ2-1, with D perhaps assigned TRBD1 or TRBD2 (5 bases each). The CDR3 consists of 13 residues. Germline values: CDR1 SGHTA, CDR2 FQGNSA. V was shortened by 3 bases and J by 4 bases, with 7 bases between the two germline ends. The CDR3 reads CASSFEGYNEQFS. The DNA of the CDR3 is TGTGCCAGCAGCTTCGAGGGGTACAATGAGCAGTTCTCC.

In this sample, this clonotype turned up a few times. This chain joins TRBV6-5 and TRBJ1-1; unclear D gene. The CDR3 consists of 13 residues. Trimming pared 3 bases from V and 1 base from J, leaving 6 bases between. CDR1 and CDR2 from the germline V gene are MNHEY and SVGAGI. The CDR3 is CASSYTQNTEAFF. In DNA form, the CDR3 reads TGTGCCAGCAGTTATACACAGAACACTGAAGCTTTCTTT.

V is TRBV9 and J is TRBJ2-3; no firm D call. This CDR3 comprises 15 residues. Germline-derived CDR1 and CDR2 are SGDLS and YYNGEE. This CDR3 is CASSTQPGLIDTQYF. CDR3 nucleotides: TGTGCTAGTTCGACGCAGCCGGGTTTGATTGATACGCAGTATTTT.

This clonotype has a handful of counts. This chain uses TRBV5-1 with TRBJ2-5; perhaps TRBD1 as D (6 bases). This CDR3 comprises 14 residues. Looked up from germline, CDR1 is SGHRS and CDR2 is YFSETQ. Trimming pared 1 base from V and 5 bases from J, leaving 12 bases between. DNA for the CDR3: TGCGCCAGCAGCTTGCTGGCAGGGGACGAGACCCAGTACTTC. It codes for CASSLLAGDETQYF.

The chain recombines TRBV3-1 with TRBJ2-4; TRBD1 matches at 10 bases. The V segment lost 1 base and the J segment 9 bases; nucleotides outside the gene matches: 0. This CDR3 has 13 amino acids. Germline V gives CDR1 LGHDT, CDR2 YNNKEL (reference sequence). For the CDR3, the DNA is TGTGCCAGCAGCCAAGGACAGGGGGCCATTCAGTACTTC. This encodes CASSQGQGAIQYF.

There are a few counts of this clonotype. The chain recombines TRBV2 with TRBJ1-5, with D hard to call. V lost 7 bases to trimming and J lost 4 bases, with 11 bases between them. Germline CDR1 reads SNHLY; CDR2 reads FYNNEI. The CDR3 spans 13 residues. The CDR3 DNA reads as TGTGCCAGCACCAGAGAGGGAAATCAGCCCCAGCATTTT. It encodes CASTREGNQPQHF.

A few counts support this clonotype. The V and J genes are TRBV4-2 and TRBJ2-1, with D possibly being TRBD1 or TRBD2 (6 bases each). V was pared by 0 bases and J by 3 bases, with 9 bases between. Germline assignment: CDR1 LGHNA and CDR2 YNFKEQ. This CDR3 contains 15 residues. Here the CDR3 reads CASSQDRGHYNEQFF. CDR3 DNA sequence: TGTGCCAGCAGCCAAGACCGGGGGCACTACAATGAGCAGTTCTTC.

The rearrangement joins TRBV6-1 to TRBJ2-2; D gene uncertain. There are 15 residues in the CDR3. Trimming pared 6 bases from V and 1 base from J, leaving 12 bases between. Germline CDR1 MNHNS, CDR2 SASEGT. The CDR3: CASSNRPRNTGELFF. CDR3 DNA sequence: TGTGCCAGCAGCAATAGACCAAGGAACACCGGGGAGCTGTTTTTT.

This CDR3 reads CSVAVTKGSGYTF. For the CDR3, the DNA is TGCAGCGTTGCTGTGACCAAGGGATCCGGCTACACCTTC. J is TRBJ1-2 and V is TRBV29-1, with D unclear. V lost 4 bases and J lost 8, with 17 bases in between. Germline CDR1 is SQVTM and CDR2 is ANQGSEA. The CDR3 has 13 residues.

This clonotype showed up many times. The gene calls are TRBV5-1 and TRBJ2-7, with D tentatively TRBD1 (5 bases). In germline, CDR1 is SGHRS, CDR2 YFSETQ. The CDR3 has 15 residues. V gave up 0 bases and J gave up 5 bases, with 15 bases separating them. The CDR3 region has the DNA TGCGCCAGCAGCTTGGAAGGGCAGGGCAGCGACGAGCAGTACGTC. Encoded protein: CASSLEGQGSDEQYV.